The clone carrying this TCR beta chain was observed a handful of times. Its antigen is not known. This sample was taken from a study of T-cell memory formation after mild COVID-19. Findings and caveats of the study: Researchers report contracting CD4+ clones mostly in CM and EM, with CD8+ clones in EMRA.

5'RACE primed at constant segments yielded TCR alpha and TCR beta cDNA libraries bearing sample barcodes and UMIs. TCRdb processed the 5' RACE reads anew with MiXCR; each CDR3 protein has one entry. The sample shows about 280,000 distinct CDR3 sequences, approximately 8% of them seen only once. The CDR3 is made up of 16 amino acids. V shed 0 bases, J shed 3 bases, and the junction held 4 bases outside the gene matches. CDR1 SGHTA and CDR2 FQGNSA come from the germline V gene. The rearrangement links TRBV7-2 to TRBJ2-3; 9 nucleotides line up with TRBD1. The TCR comes from a man younger than 35 who had mild COVID-19 (a few samples of this study predate the infection). Cell type and time point are not known. Sequencing input: PBMCs or a T cell subset sorted from them (not recorded which). In DNA, the CDR3 is TGTGCCAGCAGCTTAGCGCGGGACAGGGATACAGATACGCAGTATTTT. Amino acids: CASSLARDRDTDTQYF.